This T cell receptor beta chain originates from a study of CD8 T cells in Susac syndrome. Trimming shortened V by 5 bases and J by 4 bases, and 11 bases separated the two germline ends. This CDR3 is 13 amino acids long. Germline assignment: CDR1 LGHNA and CDR2 YNFKEQ. Random hexamers were used to reverse transcribe an amount of about 0.45 to 1 ug RNA. TCRdb reprocessed the immunoSEQ multiplex PCR reads via MiXCR and lists one record per CDR3 protein. The table shows 120,000 to 150,000 distinct CDR3 sequences, with approximately 94% occurring only once. The chain joins TRBV4-2 to TRBJ1-1; D gene uncertain. The receptor comes from a human donor in good health. Sequencing used CD4+ T cells from PBMCs. CDR3 region: CASSELTSTEAFF. The CDR3 DNA follows: TGTGCCAGCAGCGAATTAACCAGCACTGAAGCTTTCTTT.